Listed below are T cell receptor beta chains from one sample, sequenced in a study of molecular identifiers for immune sequencing clone quantification. TCRdb analysed the PCR reads with MiXCR anew, one entry per CDR3 protein. This sample has under 600,000 distinct CDR3 sequences, with about a fifth found just once. The source material was naive CD8+ T cells from blood, with Jurkat cell RNA spiked in. The receptors stem from a human donor in good health. Some libraries in this study had Jurkat cell RNA spiked in. CDR3s include the opening cysteine and the closing phenylalanine or tryptophan. The D gene is left open where the match is weak. Rows give clone size only sometimes, using once, few, many, or a class for an expanded clone.

TGCAGTGCTAGAGAAGAGGGGGCAGTTGGAAACACCATATATTTT,CSAREEGAVGNTIYF,many,15,TRBJ1-3,TRBV20-1,TRBD1
TGTGCCAGCAGGGAATATTTGGCCGGGGAGCTGTTTTTT,CASREYLAGELFF,.,13,TRBJ2-2,TRBV25-1,.
TGTGCCAGCAGCTCCGAAGTGGACAGGGGTGAAAAACTGTTTTTT,CASSSEVDRGEKLFF,few,15,TRBJ1-4,TRBV9,TRBD1
TGTGCCTCGCGGGTCGGCAGTTACAATGAGCAGTTCTTC,CASRVGSYNEQFF,many,13,TRBJ2-1,TRBV7-8,.
TGTGCCATCAGTGACCTCCTGGTAGCGGGATCGACAGATACGCAGTATTTT,CAISDLLVAGSTDTQYF,few,17,TRBJ2-3,TRBV10-3,TRBD2
TGTGCCAGCACCTCGACAGGGTTTAGCCCTGAAGCTTTCTTT,CASTSTGFSPEAFF,many,14,TRBJ1-1,TRBV12-3/TRBV12-4,TRBD1
TGTGCCAGCAGCCCATCAAGCGGGGGGGCCTACGAGCAGTACTTC,CASSPSSGGAYEQYF,many,15,TRBJ2-7,TRBV7-2,TRBD2
TGTGCCAGCAGCCCAGCCGGGACAGGCGGTGAAAAACTGTTTTTT,CASSPAGTGGEKLFF,many,15,TRBJ1-4,TRBV9,TRBD1
TGTGCCAGCAGTAGGGGCAAAGAGCAGTTCTTC,CASSRGKEQFF,many,11,TRBJ2-1,TRBV25-1,.
TGTGCCAGCAGCTACCGGGCTAGCGGGGGTTTTGAGCAGTACTTC,CASSYRASGGFEQYF,few,15,TRBJ2-7,TRBV13,TRBD2
TGTGCCAGCAGCTTACCCACAGGACTAGCGGGGGGGGTCTACAATGAGCAGTTCTTC,CASSLPTGLAGGVYNEQFF,once,19,TRBJ2-1,TRBV11-2,TRBD2
TGTGCCAGCAGTTTCGCCCAGCGGAAGAGCATTCAGTACTTC,CASSFAQRKSIQYF,.,14,TRBJ2-4,TRBV7-9,.
TGTGCCAGCAGTGCTAGCGGGGGAACAGAGACCCAGTACTTC,CASSASGGTETQYF,many,14,TRBJ2-5,TRBV6-6,TRBD2